This T cell receptor beta chain was captured by sequencing in a study of blood T cell repertoires in COVID-19. This clone was picked up one time. Methods used by the authors: Researchers report that nucleated cell counts were estimated from reference gene primer amplification. Repertoires were generated with immunoSEQ multiplex PCR, while TCRdb's copy carries only in-frame clones and drops some. V, J and clone size were drawn from that table, and D and trimming were deduced from the DNA. The sample records 300,000 to 350,000 clones, 80% to 95% being singletons. V was shortened by 4 bases and J by 3 bases, with 13 bases between the two germline ends. Germline V gene lookup returns CDR1 MNHEY and CDR2 SVGAGI. This CDR3 has 14 amino acids.

This sequence originates from a woman younger than 45 with COVID-19, enrolled during active disease. The chain has TRBV6-5 and TRBJ2-7; TRBD2 is a possible D gene (5 bases). Sequenced material: peripheral blood. CDR3 sequence: CASSSHKRFYEQYF. The CDR3 nucleotides are TGTGCCAGCAGTTCCCATAAGCGGTTCTACGAGCAGTACTTC.